This T cell receptor (beta chain) was recovered during a study of blood T cells in healthy people across ages. V was clipped by 4 bases and J by 5 bases, with 18 bases between them. The CDR3 has 15 amino acids. Germline CDR1 is SGDLS and CDR2 is YYNGEE. Next came a second PCR, run for 7 to 11 cycles, which used a sample-barcoded 5' primer along with a J-beta primer mix. One entry per CDR3 protein results from TCRdb running MiXCR on the 5' RACE reads. The sample includes just over 800,000 distinct CDR3 sequences, 60% to 80% of them seen just once. What was sequenced was blood. The TCR comes from a young man in good health. J is TRBJ1-2 and V is TRBV9; D call uncertain. The CDR3: CASSTHGEGPYGYTF. CDR3 bases: TGTGCCAGCAGCACACACGGTGAAGGACCATATGGCTACACCTTC.